The entry below gives a single T cell receptor beta chain sequence along with its context. This sample is drawn from a study of shared clonotypes between healthy human individuals. With 1 base clipped from V and 4 bases from J, the junction kept 1 base outside the gene matches. This CDR3 spans 14 amino acids. Looked up from germline, CDR1 is SEHNR and CDR2 is FQNEAQ (reference sequence). Assay: immunoSEQ multiplex PCR; the TCRdb copy retains only in-frame clones and omits some. The sample records about 1 million clones, about four fifths being singletons. This TCR was sampled from a man between 18 and 29 years old in good health. Some clones in this sample may be carry-over from other donors' samples. Sequencing used memory CD4+ T cells from PBMCs. Sample subset: CD45RA-negative fraction. This sequence joins TRBV7-9 and TRBJ1-2; 9 bases agree with TRBD1. The CDR3 DNA is TGTGCCAGCAGCTTAGGGGGACAGGGCTATGGCTACACCTTC. This gives the protein CASSLGGQGYGYTF.